This TCR beta chain came from a study of blood T cell repertoires in COVID-19. Study overall: Some COVID-19 samples were acute and others convalescent; all came from the United States, Italy and Spain.

Participants' reported clinical history set cohort assignment. The recovered donors of Cohort 3 showed two negative PCRs, clearance, or symptom resolution. Per the authors' pipeline: Estimates of nucleated cell counts were drawn from the amplification of reference gene primers. Sequencing used immunoSEQ multiplex PCR; TCRdb keeps in-frame clones, though not all of them. The V and J calls and clone size come from that table; D and trimming were worked out from the DNA. The table shows 300,000 to 350,000 clones, with 70% to 90% occurring only once. The germline V and J ends were trimmed by 3 bases and 3 bases, with 11 bases remaining between them. The CDR3 runs 14 residues. CDR1 is KGHSH and CDR2 is LQKENI in the germline V gene. This clone was observed a single time.

The chain recombines TRBV18 with TRBJ1-1; a possible D gene is TRBD1 (5 bases). Sequenced input: PBMCs or T cells enriched from blood (not recorded which). This clonotype originated in a young man who had recovered from COVID-19. CDR3 sequence: CASSPFGGDTEAFF. CDR3 sequence (DNA): TGTGCCAGCTCACCTTTCGGGGGAGACACTGAAGCTTTCTTT.